This record looks at one TCR beta chain sequence and its context. Antigen: not known. This CDR3 spans 17 amino acids. Germline values: CDR1 SGHNT, CDR2 YYREEE (reference sequence). Losses at the gene ends were 4 bases for V and 5 bases for J; bases not matched to a gene: 15. The data were taken from a study of T cell responses to AZD1222 COVID-19 vaccine. Overall study context: Second-dose timings of about 4 or about 12 weeks were pooled.

Assay: immunoSEQ multiplex PCR; the TCRdb copy retains only in-frame clones and omits some. The table lists around 130,000 clones, about 93% of them singletons. Findings of the study overall: A reported finding is that nearly half of spike-specific TCRs target unmutated variant regions.

The V and J genes are TRBV5-4 and TRBJ2-3; 8 nucleotides agree with TRBD2. Source: peripheral blood, taken on day 0 of AZD1222 vaccination. The clonotype was recovered from an adult in good health. The CDR3 loop reads CASSPAPLAVGGDTQYF. The CDR3 DNA reads TGTGCCAGCAGCCCGGCCCCACTAGCGGTGGGGGGAGATACGCAGTATTTT.